Each of the 20 T cell receptor beta chains below was sequenced from the same sample in a study of blood T cell repertoires in COVID-19. Sequenced by immunoSEQ multiplex PCR; TCRdb stores in-frame clones only, minus some. Here the sample spans approximately 31,000 clones, 90% to 95% being singletons. Sequencing used peripheral blood. These receptors were taken from a man aged 60 to 75 with acute or convalescent COVID-19.

V and J are TRBV2 and TRBJ2-7; 9 bases match TRBD2. The germline V gene has CDR1 SNHLY and CDR2 FYNNEI. The length of the CDR3 is 15 residues. Trimming cost V 3 bases and J 3 bases; bases outside gene matches: 6. In DNA, the CDR3 is TGTGCCAGCAGTGATGTGGCGGGAGGGCTCTACGAGCAGTACTTC. Protein: CASSDVAGGLYEQYF.

The chain is built from TRBV29-1 and TRBJ1-3; D not certain. Per germline, CDR1 SQVTM and CDR2 ANQGSEA. The V gene lost 6 bases and the J gene lost 0 bases, with 15 bases spanning the gap. The CDR3 totals 15 residues. For the CDR3, the DNA is TGCAGCGTGATTAGTCAGGTGCACTCTGGAAACACCATATATTTT. As protein: CSVISQVHSGNTIYF. Full variable domain (remainder filled in from reference TRBV29-1 and TRBJ1-3): SAVISQKPSRDICQRGTSLTIQCQVDSQVTMMFWYRQQPGQSLTLIATANQGSEATYESGFVIDKFPISRPNLTFSTLTVSNMSPEDSSIYLCSVISQVHSGNTIYFGEGSWLTVV.

The rearrangement links TRBV7-8 to TRBJ2-1; perhaps TRBD2 as D (5 bases). The V and J ends lost 5 bases and 4 bases respectively, with 21 bases between them. CDR1 is SGHVS and CDR2 is FQNEAQ in the germline V gene. The CDR3 is 17 residues long. The CDR3 sequence is CASSRYRAGAPYNEQFF. The CDR3 DNA reads TGTGCCAGCAGCCGCTATAGGGCGGGCGCACCTTACAATGAGCAGTTCTTC.

The rearrangement joins TRBV11-2 to TRBJ2-3; 12 bases align to TRBD2. This CDR3 spans 16 amino acids. From germline, CDR1 is SGHAT and CDR2 FQNNGV. The J segment lost 4 bases and the V segment lost 5 bases, leaving 7 bases of the junction unmatched. CDR3 protein: CASSRRLAGGPDTQYF. In DNA form, the CDR3 reads TGTGCCAGCAGCCGGCGGCTAGCGGGAGGGCCAGATACGCAGTATTTT.

V usage is TRBV12-5 and J usage is TRBJ2-5; D unresolved. Trimming pared 2 bases from V and 5 bases from J, leaving 9 bases between. This CDR3 contains 13 residues. Germline CDR1 LGHNT, CDR2 FRNRAP. In DNA form, the CDR3 reads TGTGCTAGTGGTTTGACGGGTTGGGAGACCCAGTACTTC. Translation: CASGLTGWETQYF.

This chain uses TRBV27 with TRBJ2-1, with 11 nucleotides matching TRBD2. The CDR3 is made up of 16 amino acids. The V and J ends lost 3 bases and 6 bases, in that order; junction bases with no gene match: 7. Germline-derived CDR1 and CDR2 are MNHEY and SMNVEV (reference sequence). The DNA of the CDR3 is TGTGCCAGCAGTTTTGGGGCACTAGCGGGAGCCAATGAGCAGTTCTTC. This encodes CASSFGALAGANEQFF.

This clone has only one observation. This chain links TRBV20-1 with TRBJ1-1, with 9 bases that match TRBD1. Per the germline V gene, CDR1 is DFQATT and CDR2 is SNEGSKA (reference sequence). J lost 7 bases, V lost 3 bases, and 12 bases had no gene match. The CDR3 extends over 15 amino acids. In DNA, the CDR3 is TGCAGTGCTAGTCCCCGGACAGGGGAAGGGGGTGAAGCTTTCTTT. This codes for CSASPRTGEGGEAFF.

The rearrangement joins TRBV4-2 to TRBJ1-1; TRBD1 might be the D (6 bases). Germline V gene data show CDR1 as LGHNA and CDR2 as YNFKEQ. The CDR3 is 14 residues long. Trimming removed 3 bases at V and 5 bases at J, with 13 bases between. DNA for the CDR3: TGTGCCAGCAGCCAGGGGGGGGGCAGGACTGAAGCTTTCTTT. It encodes CASSQGGGRTEAFF.

The CDR3 here is CASSSQPGHTDTQYF. For the CDR3, the DNA is TGTGCCAGCAGCTCCCAGCCGGGACACACAGATACGCAGTATTTT. V usage is TRBV7-2 and J usage is TRBJ2-3; a weak D match, TRBD1 (6 bases). Looked up from germline, CDR1 is SGHTA and CDR2 is FQGNSA. V lost 4 bases and J 2 bases, leaving 13 bases between the germline ends. The CDR3 contains 15 residues. The entire variable domain, with the rest obtained from reference TRBV7-2 and TRBJ2-3, is as follows: GAGVSQSPSNKVTEKGKDVELRCDPISGHTALYWYRQSLGQGLEFLIYFQGNSAPDKSGLPSDRFSAERTGGSVSTLTIQRTQQEDSAVYLCASSSQPGHTDTQYFGPGTRLTVL.

For the CDR3, the DNA is TGCGCCAGCAGCCATCGTCGGGTCCAAGAGACCCAGTACTTC. Translated, it gives CASSHRRVQETQYF. This sequence joins TRBV5-1 and TRBJ2-5; D call uncertain. This CDR3 is 14 amino acids long. Between the trimmed V and J ends, which lost 4 bases and 1 base, there was a span of 11 bases. CDR1 SGHRS and CDR2 YFSETQ come from the germline V gene.

This rearrangement joins TRBV5-1 to TRBJ1-1; 11 positions match TRBD1. J lost 7 bases, V lost 0 bases, and 8 bases had no gene match. Germline CDR1 SGHRS, CDR2 YFSETQ. The CDR3 covers 16 residues. The CDR3 coding sequence is TGCGCCAGCAGCTTGGCCGGGACAGGGGGTTCGTTTGAAGCTTTCTTT. Translating gives CASSLAGTGGSFEAFF.

V and J are TRBV30 and TRBJ1-4, with D maybe TRBD1 (5 bases). The CDR3 sequence is 16 residues long. Germline assignment: CDR1 GTSNPN and CDR2 SVGIG (reference sequence). V lost 2 bases, J lost 0 bases, and 13 bases lay in between. CDR3 bases: TGTGCCTGGAGTACAGGTCGCTCCGCAACTAATGAAAAACTGTTTTTT. It codes for CAWSTGRSATNEKLFF.

The genes are TRBV11-2 and TRBJ2-1; a weak D match, TRBD2 (6 bases). Germline V CDR1 and CDR2: SGHAT, FQNNGV. The CDR3 contains 15 residues. The ends were cut back, 1 base at V and 6 bases at J, with 13 bases in the middle. Here the CDR3 reads CASSLVHGTFNEQFF. The CDR3 bases are TGTGCCAGCAGCTTAGTCCATGGGACTTTCAATGAGCAGTTCTTC.

The rearrangement links TRBV27 to TRBJ2-7; maybe TRBD1 (5 bases). The V end was cut by 4 bases, the J end by 0 bases, with 7 bases between. CDR3 length: 13 amino acids. Germline CDR1 reads MNHEY; CDR2 reads SMNVEV (reference sequence). The CDR3 nucleotides are TGTGCCAGCAGTTCGGACACCTCCTACGAGCAGTACTTC. This gives the protein CASSSDTSYEQYF.

The chain is built from TRBV10-3 and TRBJ2-3; 7 bases are shared with TRBD2. This CDR3 comprises 14 residues. Per the germline V gene, CDR1 is ENHRY and CDR2 is SYGVKD. After removal of 6 bases from V and 5 bases from J, the junction contained 8 bases not matched to a gene. CDR3 loop: CAIRRAGMEDTQYF. The DNA for the CDR3 is TGTGCCATCAGAAGAGCGGGAATGGAAGATACGCAGTATTTT.

This chain connects TRBV3-1 (or the pseudogene TRBV3-2) to TRBJ1-1; D unresolved. Trimming pared 6 bases from V and 2 bases from J, leaving 7 bases between. The CDR3 totals 12 residues. In germline, CDR1 is LGHDT, CDR2 YNNKEL (reference sequence). The CDR3 sequence is CASRNRNTEAFF. CDR3 bases: TGTGCCAGCAGGAACAGAAACACTGAAGCTTTCTTT.

This clone was observed a single time. The CDR3 loop is CASSSGTSIYGYTF. In DNA form, the CDR3 reads TGTGCCAGCAGCTCAGGGACTAGCATATATGGCTACACCTTC. The chain has TRBV11-3 and TRBJ1-2, with D tentatively TRBD1 (5 bases). Trimming shortened V by 4 bases and J by 5 bases, and 14 bases separated the two germline ends. CDR1 and CDR2 (germline): SGHNT, YENEEA. The CDR3 consists of 14 residues.

V and J are TRBV5-1 and TRBJ2-6, with 7 positions matching TRBD2. Germline V gene sequence: CDR1 SGHRS, CDR2 YFSETQ. The V and J ends lost 0 bases and 0 bases, in that order; junction bases with no gene match: 6. The CDR3 is 18 residues long. The CDR3 sequence: CASSLAYGGSSGANVLTF. In nucleotides, the CDR3 is TGCGCCAGCAGCTTGGCCTACGGCGGGAGCTCTGGGGCCAACGTCCTGACTTTC.

The chain uses TRBV19 and TRBJ1-1; 7 nucleotides line up with TRBD1. V was pared by 6 bases and J by 4 bases, with 5 bases of the junction left unmatched. Germline V gene data show CDR1 as LNHDA and CDR2 as SQIVND (reference sequence). The CDR3 extends over 13 amino acids. CDR3 sequence: CASSLQGITEAFF. CDR3 coding DNA: TGTGCCAGTAGCCTACAGGGGATCACTGAAGCTTTCTTT.

V and J are TRBV11-2 and TRBJ1-6, with TRBD1 matching over 8 bases. Germline-derived CDR1 and CDR2 are SGHAT and FQNNGV. Trimming removed 8 bases from V and 5 bases from J; junction bases left unmatched: 8. This CDR3 has 15 amino acids. The CDR3 DNA sequence: TGTGCCAGCGATATAACAGGGGGGGATAATTCACCCCTCCACTTT. Amino acid sequence: CASDITGGDNSPLHF.